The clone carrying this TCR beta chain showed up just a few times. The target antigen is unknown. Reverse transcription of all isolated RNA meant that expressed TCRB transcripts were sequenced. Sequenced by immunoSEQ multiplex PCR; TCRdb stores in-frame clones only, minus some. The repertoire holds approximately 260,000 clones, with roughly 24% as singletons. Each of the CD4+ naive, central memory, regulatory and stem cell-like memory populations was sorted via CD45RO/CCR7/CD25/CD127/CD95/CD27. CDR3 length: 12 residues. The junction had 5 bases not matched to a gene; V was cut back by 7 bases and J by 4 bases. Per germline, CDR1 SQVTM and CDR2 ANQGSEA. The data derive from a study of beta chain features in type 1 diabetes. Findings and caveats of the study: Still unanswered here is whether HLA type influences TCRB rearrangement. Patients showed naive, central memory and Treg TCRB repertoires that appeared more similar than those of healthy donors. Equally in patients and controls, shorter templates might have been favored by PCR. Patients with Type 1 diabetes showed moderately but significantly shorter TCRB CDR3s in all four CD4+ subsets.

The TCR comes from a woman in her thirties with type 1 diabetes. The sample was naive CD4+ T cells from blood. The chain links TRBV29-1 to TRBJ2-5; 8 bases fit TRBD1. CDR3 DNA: TGCAGCGAGACAGGGGCAGGAGAGACCCAGTACTTC. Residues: CSETGAGETQYF.